This record concerns one TCR beta chain sequence. The data stem from a study of blood T cell repertoires in COVID-19. Study background: The United States, Italy and Spain provided the acute and convalescent COVID-19 samples. From T cells, B-cell-depleted T cells, or PBMCs came the material, which was cDNA or gDNA.

Living in roughly 23 US areas, the participants were between about 18 and 95 years of age. Trimming took off 0 bases at V and 8 bases at J, with 10 bases between the two ends. Germline V lookup: CDR1 SGHDN, CDR2 FVKESK. The CDR3 is 14 amino acids. Original processing notes: Estimation of nucleated cell counts was performed using reference gene primer amplification. Here immunoSEQ multiplex PCR was the method, and the copy in TCRdb shows in-frame clones only, minus some. V and J calls and clone size are as listed in that table; D and trimming were resolved from the DNA. Of approximately 210,000 clones in the sample, around 80% were seen once.

The V gene is TRBV14, the J gene TRBJ1-4, with a possible D match to TRBD1 (5 bases). The source of this sequence is a man between 25 and 39 years old with acute COVID-19. Sample: PBMCs or T cells enriched from blood (not recorded which). The CDR3: CASSQEQVFEKLFF. The CDR3 DNA reads TGTGCCAGCAGCCAAGAACAGGTGTTCGAAAAACTGTTTTTT.